This paragraph reports one T cell receptor (beta chain). The antigen is unknown. TCRdb keeps only in-frame clones here, not all; method: immunoSEQ multiplex PCR. This table has tens of thousands of clones, around 85% appearing once. There are 13 residues in the CDR3. Germline lookup yields CDR1 MGHRA and CDR2 YSYEKL. Deletions cut 3 bases from V and 7 bases from J, with 12 bases between. The record originates from a study of OX40 agonist ivuxolimab in advanced cancers. Study observations and caveats: The specificity for antigen of the expanded peripheral T cells was not determined. At doses 0.1 to 3.0 mg/kg, CD4+ and CD8+ clones expanded. CD8+ T cells were the subset that, on average, had more expanded clones than CD4+.

This sample comprised CD4+ or CD8+ T cells sorted from blood, obtained in a trial of the OX40 agonist ivuxolimab. The V and J genes are TRBV4-1 and TRBJ1-1, with D perhaps TRBD1 (5 bases). The TCR sequence derives from an adult with an advanced solid tumor such as melanoma, head and neck, liver or kidney cancer. CDR3 nucleotide sequence: TGCGCCAGCAGCCATGTAGGGGCTCTTGAAGCTTTCTTT. This codes for CASSHVGALEAFF.